The 2 T cell receptor beta chains below come from one sample, sequenced in a study of ipilimumab plus nivolumab after autologous stem cell transplantation. Generated by immunoSEQ multiplex PCR, the TCRdb table keeps only in-frame clones and is missing some. The sample records approximately 80,000 clones, 83% being singletons. Sequences were derived from PBMCs, sampled in a trial of ipilimumab plus nivolumab as post-transplant consolidation. Receptors were obtained from a male donor with diffuse large B-cell lymphoma.

The chain's CDR3 is CASSPQWDTQYF. DNA for the CDR3: TGTGCCAGCAGCCCACAGTGGGATACGCAGTATTTT. The V gene is TRBV5-4, the J gene TRBJ2-3, with D unresolved. The CDR3 totals 12 residues. Germline V gene sequence: CDR1 SGHNT, CDR2 YYREEE (reference sequence). V was pared by 4 bases and J by 6 bases, with 9 bases between.

The sample holds one count of this clone. The chain combines TRBV7-6 with TRBJ1-3, with a tentative D call TRBD1 (5 bases). CDR1 SGHVS and CDR2 FNYEAQ come from the germline V gene. Trimming took 0 bases from V and 0 from J, leaving 9 bases between them. CDR3 size: 16 residues. The CDR3 loop reads CASSLAVGGSGNTIYF. The DNA for the CDR3 is TGTGCCAGCAGCTTAGCAGTGGGGGGCTCTGGAAACACCATATATTTT.